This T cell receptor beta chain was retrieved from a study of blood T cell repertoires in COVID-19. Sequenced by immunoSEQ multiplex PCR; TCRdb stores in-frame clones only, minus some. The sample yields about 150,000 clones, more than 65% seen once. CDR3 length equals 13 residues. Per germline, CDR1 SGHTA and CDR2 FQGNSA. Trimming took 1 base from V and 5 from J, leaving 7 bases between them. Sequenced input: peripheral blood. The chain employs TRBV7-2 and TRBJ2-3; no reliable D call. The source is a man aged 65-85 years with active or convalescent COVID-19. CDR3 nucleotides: TGTGCCAGCAGCTTAGGGCGGAGAGATACGCAGTATTTT. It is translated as CASSLGRRDTQYF.